The sequence of this T cell receptor (beta chain) was determined in a study of blood T cell repertoires in COVID-19. At the level of the study: There were acute and convalescent COVID-19 samples, and they came from the United States, Italy and Spain.

V was pared by 3 bases and J by 10 bases, with 15 bases of the junction left unmatched. This CDR3 comprises 15 residues. Germline V gene sequence: CDR1 SGHRS, CDR2 YFSETQ. Source study methods: Estimation of nucleated cell counts relied on the amplification of reference gene primers. The assay was immunoSEQ multiplex PCR, and TCRdb's table has in-frame clones only and misses some. For V, J and clone size, that table is used; D and trimming come from the DNA. The table has over 350,000 clones, approximately 89% seen once; the top ten hold about 0.78%. In this sample, this clone turned up a few times. This chain links TRBV5-1 with TRBJ1-1, with 7 nucleotides matching TRBD1. The TCR sequence derives from a woman aged 40 to 49 who had been exposed to COVID-19. Sequences were obtained from PBMCs or T cells enriched from blood (not recorded which). The CDR3 nucleotides read TGCGCCAGCAGCTCTTGGACAGGCGCATCAGCAGGAGCTTTCTTT. Translation: CASSSWTGASAGAFF.